These 8 T cell receptor beta chains were sequenced from one sample in a study of blood T cell repertoires in COVID-19 (dated by TCRdb to about 2020). To prepare the library, the immunoSEQ multiplex PCR assay was applied. TCRdb mirrors the immuneACCESS table, restricted to in-frame sequences. Some clones are absent from its copies; in checked studies, under half trace to an unresolved V gene, and the reason for the others is unknown. The sample profile shows about 45,000 clones; approximately 85% of them were found once. Of the sample, 25% to 35% falls within the top ten clones. Sequencing was done on a sample of peripheral blood. The receptors shown here come from an elderly woman with acute or convalescent COVID-19.

This rearrangement joins TRBV3-1 (or the pseudogene TRBV3-2) to TRBJ2-5; TRBD2 aligns across 11 bases. After removal of 3 bases from V and 0 bases from J, the junction contained 3 bases not matched to a gene. This CDR3 has 16 amino acids. The V gene's germline CDR1 is LGHDT and CDR2 YNNKEL (reference sequence). The CDR3 reads CASSQWGLADQETQYF. CDR3 bases: TGTGCCAGCAGCCAGTGGGGACTAGCGGACCAAGAGACCCAGTACTTC.

This chain connects TRBV5-1 to TRBJ2-1; 8 bases map to TRBD2. Germline trimming cut 0 bases from V and 5 bases from J; bases unmatched to any gene: 4. In germline, CDR1 is SGHRS, CDR2 YFSETQ. The CDR3 covers 15 residues. The CDR3 nucleotides are TGCGCCAGCAGCTTGGGAGCTAGCGGGCACAATGAGCAGTTCTTC. It codes for CASSLGASGHNEQFF.

CDR3 DNA: TGTGCCAGCCATTTAGGGACAGCTGCGGGCACCGGGGAGCTGTTTTTT. Translation: CASHLGTAAGTGELFF. The gene calls are TRBV19 and TRBJ2-2; TRBD1 aligns across 7 bases. This CDR3 comprises 16 residues. Unmatched junction bases numbered 14, after V lost 9 bases and J lost 4 bases. Germline lookup yields CDR1 LNHDA and CDR2 SQIVND (reference sequence).

The rearrangement joins TRBV3-1 (or the pseudogene TRBV3-2) to TRBJ1-4, with 7 bases that match TRBD1. The CDR3 is made up of 15 amino acids. The germline gives CDR1 LGHDT, CDR2 YNNKEL (reference sequence). J gave up 5 bases and V 3 bases, and 6 bases lay outside the gene matches. Here the CDR3 reads CASSQEPGQNEKLFF. For the CDR3, the DNA is TGTGCCAGCAGCCAGGAACCGGGACAGAATGAAAAACTGTTTTTT.

The chain recombines TRBV5-5 with TRBJ2-1, with 8 bases aligning to TRBD1. The germline V gene encodes CDR1 SGHKS and CDR2 YYEKEE (reference sequence). The CDR3 covers 16 residues. The V and J ends lost 1 base and 3 bases, in that order; junction bases with no gene match: 6. The CDR3 nucleotides are TGTGCCAGCAGCTTGATACCGGGACAGGACTACAATGAGCAGTTCTTC. Its translation is CASSLIPGQDYNEQFF.

This clone was detected once. The V call is TRBV7-2, the J call TRBJ1-6, with a weak D call TRBD1 (6 bases). V lost 5 bases and J 0 bases, leaving 17 bases between the germline ends. This CDR3 is built from 18 residues. CDR1 and CDR2 (germline): SGHTA, FQGNSA. The CDR3 reads CASSRGTSGPSYNSPLHF. The CDR3 region has the DNA TGTGCCAGCAGCCGTGGGACATCGGGCCCCTCCTATAATTCACCCCTCCACTTT.

This clone was seen more than once but under ten times. The V and J genes are TRBV27 and TRBJ1-6; D uncertain. From germline, CDR1 is MNHEY and CDR2 SMNVEV (reference sequence). CDR3 length equals 12 residues. The V end lost 4 bases, the J end lost 13 bases, and 11 bases lay between the germline ends. The CDR3 DNA reads as TGTGCCAGCAGTTCGCTTCCGGGGCCCCTCCACTTT. This sequence encodes CASSSLPGPLHF.

The chain carries TRBV14 and TRBJ2-1, with D possibly TRBD2 on 6 matching bases. Germline values: CDR1 SGHDN, CDR2 FVKESK. The length of the CDR3 is 16 residues. Trimming pared 0 bases from V and 6 bases from J, leaving 15 bases between. CDR3 sequence (DNA): TGTGCCAGCAGCCAAGACCGACTAGTTACTGTCAATGAGCAGTTCTTC. This codes for CASSQDRLVTVNEQFF.